This passage covers 17 T cell receptor beta chains from one sample sequenced in a study of T-cell reconstitution after alpha-beta-depleted transplantation in children. Researchers prepared the TCRbeta library using unique molecular identifiers, the study reports. TCRdb fed the PCR reads into MiXCR, producing one record per CDR3 protein. The data show some 530,000 distinct CDR3 sequences, around 13% seen once. Sequences were derived from PBMCs from the stem cell graft donor, sampled from the stem cell graft. The receptor set was obtained from a human donor who donated a stem cell graft to a child with combined immunodeficiency.

This clonotype was observed at least ten times. The genes are TRBV5-6 and TRBJ1-3; D might be TRBD1 (6 bases). This CDR3 comprises 13 residues. CDR1 is SGHDT and CDR2 is YYEEEE in the germline V gene. V dropped 4 bases and J dropped 2 bases, with 7 bases sitting between them. CDR3 region: CASSGQTGNTIYF. CDR3 DNA: TGTGCCAGCAGCGGACAGACTGGAAACACCATATATTTT.

This clonotype showed up many times. The rearrangement uses TRBV5-1 and TRBJ2-1; 7 bases are shared with TRBD2. J lost 3 bases, V lost 0 bases, and 3 bases had no gene match. CDR1 and CDR2 (germline): SGHRS, YFSETQ. This CDR3 region has 15 residues. This chain's CDR3 is CASSLGLALYNEQFF. As DNA, the CDR3 is TGCGCCAGCAGCTTGGGACTAGCACTCTACAATGAGCAGTTCTTC.

This clonotype was counted ten times or more. J is TRBJ2-7 and V is TRBV7-3, with a tentative D call TRBD2 (5 bases). Per germline, CDR1 SGHTA and CDR2 FQGTGA. Trimming shortened V by 3 bases and J by 3 bases, and 9 bases separated the two germline ends. This CDR3 region has 13 residues. The CDR3 loop reads CASSFGRDYEQYF. CDR3 bases: TGTGCCAGCAGCTTCGGACGGGACTACGAGCAGTACTTC.

This clonotype was picked up many times. The chain has TRBV12-3 or TRBV12-4 and TRBJ2-3; D gene unclear. CDR3 length equals 15 residues. The ends were cut back, 1 base at V and 1 base at J, with 9 bases in the middle. CDR3 region: CASSLVVEGTDTQYF. The CDR3 DNA reads TGTGCCAGCAGTTTAGTAGTCGAGGGCACAGATACGCAGTATTTT.

This clonotype came up a few times. Here the CDR3 DNA reads TGTGCCAGCAGCTTGGTTCCGCGCGTGGCACCCTACGAGCAGTACTTC. Translated: CASSLVPRVAPYEQYF. This chain connects TRBV5-5 to TRBJ2-7; D call uncertain. The CDR3 loop spans 16 amino acids. The ends were cut back, 0 bases at V and 2 bases at J, with 15 bases in the middle. Germline V CDR1 and CDR2: SGHKS, YYEKEE (reference sequence).

This clonotype appeared many times. The chain links TRBV12-3 or TRBV12-4 to TRBJ2-1; 7 nucleotides align to TRBD2. The CDR3 contains 14 residues. V was pared by 6 bases and J by 6 bases, with 8 bases of the junction left unmatched. The CDR3 DNA sequence: TGTGCCAGCAGCCGGACTAGGGGCGGCAATGAGCAGTTCTTC. It encodes CASSRTRGGNEQFF.

This clonotype was found many times. The chain has TRBV7-2 and TRBJ2-7; 9 bases line up with TRBD1. Germline V gene lookup returns CDR1 SGHTA and CDR2 FQGNSA. J gave up 6 bases and V 0 bases, and 3 bases lay outside the gene matches. This CDR3 has 14 amino acids. The DNA for the CDR3 is TGTGCCAGCAGCTTAGCCTCGGGACAGGGCGAGCAGTACTTC. This sequence encodes CASSLASGQGEQYF.

The sample holds many counts of this clonotype. The V gene is TRBV12-3 or TRBV12-4, the J gene TRBJ1-5, with D perhaps TRBD1 (5 bases). This CDR3 is built from 15 residues. Trimming removed 4 bases from V and 5 bases from J, with 15 bases in between. Written as DNA, the CDR3 is TGTGCCAGCAGTTCGGGGGTCAATCGCTATCAGCCCCAGCATTTT. Protein: CASSSGVNRYQPQHF.

The genes are TRBV30 and TRBJ2-2; possibly TRBD2 for D (6 bases). V was shortened by 2 bases and J by 5 bases, with 12 bases between the two germline ends. The germline CDR1 and CDR2 sequences are GTSNPN and SVGIG (reference sequence). The CDR3 is 14 amino acids. For the CDR3, the DNA is TGTGCCTGGAGTATCCTGCGGGAAACCGGGGAGCTGTTTTTT. Protein sequence: CAWSILRETGELFF. Filled out from reference TRBV30 and TRBJ2-2, the complete variable domain reads SQTIHQWPATLVQPVGSPLSLECTVEGTSNPNLYWYRQAAGRGLQLLFYSVGIGQISSEVPQNLSASRPQDRQFILSSKKLLLSDSGFYLCAWSILRETGELFFGEGSRLTVL.

This clonotype has more than one count but fewer than ten. The V gene is TRBV12-3 or TRBV12-4, the J gene TRBJ2-1; D gene ambiguous. The CDR3 is 16 residues long. Deletions cut 1 base from V and 2 bases from J, with 12 bases between. CDR3 in DNA: TGTGCCAGCAGTTTAGGTAGGCTAACTACCTACAATGAGCAGTTCTTC. Translated: CASSLGRLTTYNEQFF.

Many counts were recorded for this clonotype. This chain joins TRBV5-1 and TRBJ2-1; no firm D call. Trimming cost V 0 bases and J 5 bases, with 9 bases left between them. The CDR3 has 14 residues. In germline, CDR1 is SGHRS, CDR2 YFSETQ. CDR3 region: CASSLEPSDNEQFF. The CDR3 DNA sequence: TGCGCCAGCAGCTTGGAACCTTCCGACAATGAGCAGTTCTTC.

This clonotype was observed at least ten times. The rearrangement uses TRBV12-3 or TRBV12-4 and TRBJ2-3, with 7 bases matching TRBD1. Trimming removed 6 bases from V and 1 base from J; junction bases left unmatched: 16. The CDR3 runs to 18 residues. CDR3 amino acids: CASSLNPTGKFRTDTQYF. For the CDR3, the DNA is TGTGCCAGCAGCTTAAACCCGACAGGGAAGTTTCGCACAGATACGCAGTATTTT.

This clonotype was counted ten times or more. This chain uses TRBV12-3 or TRBV12-4 with TRBJ2-2, with 8 bases aligning to TRBD1. V shed 5 bases and J 2 bases; nucleotides not matched to a gene: 4. There are 15 residues in the CDR3. The CDR3 here is CASSATGANTGELFF. CDR3 nucleotide sequence: TGTGCCAGCAGTGCGACAGGGGCCAACACCGGGGAGCTGTTTTTT.

This clonotype was seen at least ten times. The rearrangement joins TRBV7-2 to TRBJ2-3; tentatively, D is TRBD2 (5 bases). The germline V gene has CDR1 SGHTA and CDR2 FQGNSA. The V gene lost 1 base and the J gene lost 2 bases, with 10 bases spanning the gap. This CDR3 has 15 residues. Here the CDR3 DNA reads TGTGCCAGCAGCTTAGACGGACTGTTCACAGATACGCAGTATTTT. It is translated as CASSLDGLFTDTQYF.

This clonotype was recorded many times. DNA of the CDR3: TGTGCCAGCAGACGCCGGACAGGGGAGAACAATGAGCAGTTCTTC. Translating gives CASRRRTGENNEQFF. The V and J genes are TRBV11-3 and TRBJ2-1, with 9 bases lining up with TRBD1. The CDR3 loop spans 15 amino acids. Germline V gene lookup returns CDR1 SGHNT and CDR2 YENEEA. Trimming took 6 bases from V and 5 from J; bases not matched to a gene: 8.

The sample holds many counts of this clonotype. V and J are TRBV7-9 and TRBJ1-5, with TRBD1 matching over 8 bases. Per the germline V gene, CDR1 is SEHNR and CDR2 is FQNEAQ (reference sequence). J gave up 4 bases and V 0 bases, and 5 bases lay outside the gene matches. This CDR3 region has 16 residues. The CDR3 is CASSLAQGASNQPQHF. DNA of the CDR3: TGTGCCAGCAGCTTAGCCCAGGGGGCGTCAAATCAGCCCCAGCATTTT.

This clonotype was recorded once. The V gene is TRBV11-2, the J gene TRBJ2-7, with 8 bases matching TRBD2. The trim removed 0 bases at V and 2 bases at J, leaving 9 bases unmatched. Germline V gene lookup returns CDR1 SGHAT and CDR2 FQNNGV. The CDR3 sequence is 17 residues long. The CDR3 coding sequence is TGTGCCAGCAGCTTAGAGGCTAGCGGGTTTCGTGCCTACGAGCAGTACTTC. It encodes CASSLEASGFRAYEQYF.